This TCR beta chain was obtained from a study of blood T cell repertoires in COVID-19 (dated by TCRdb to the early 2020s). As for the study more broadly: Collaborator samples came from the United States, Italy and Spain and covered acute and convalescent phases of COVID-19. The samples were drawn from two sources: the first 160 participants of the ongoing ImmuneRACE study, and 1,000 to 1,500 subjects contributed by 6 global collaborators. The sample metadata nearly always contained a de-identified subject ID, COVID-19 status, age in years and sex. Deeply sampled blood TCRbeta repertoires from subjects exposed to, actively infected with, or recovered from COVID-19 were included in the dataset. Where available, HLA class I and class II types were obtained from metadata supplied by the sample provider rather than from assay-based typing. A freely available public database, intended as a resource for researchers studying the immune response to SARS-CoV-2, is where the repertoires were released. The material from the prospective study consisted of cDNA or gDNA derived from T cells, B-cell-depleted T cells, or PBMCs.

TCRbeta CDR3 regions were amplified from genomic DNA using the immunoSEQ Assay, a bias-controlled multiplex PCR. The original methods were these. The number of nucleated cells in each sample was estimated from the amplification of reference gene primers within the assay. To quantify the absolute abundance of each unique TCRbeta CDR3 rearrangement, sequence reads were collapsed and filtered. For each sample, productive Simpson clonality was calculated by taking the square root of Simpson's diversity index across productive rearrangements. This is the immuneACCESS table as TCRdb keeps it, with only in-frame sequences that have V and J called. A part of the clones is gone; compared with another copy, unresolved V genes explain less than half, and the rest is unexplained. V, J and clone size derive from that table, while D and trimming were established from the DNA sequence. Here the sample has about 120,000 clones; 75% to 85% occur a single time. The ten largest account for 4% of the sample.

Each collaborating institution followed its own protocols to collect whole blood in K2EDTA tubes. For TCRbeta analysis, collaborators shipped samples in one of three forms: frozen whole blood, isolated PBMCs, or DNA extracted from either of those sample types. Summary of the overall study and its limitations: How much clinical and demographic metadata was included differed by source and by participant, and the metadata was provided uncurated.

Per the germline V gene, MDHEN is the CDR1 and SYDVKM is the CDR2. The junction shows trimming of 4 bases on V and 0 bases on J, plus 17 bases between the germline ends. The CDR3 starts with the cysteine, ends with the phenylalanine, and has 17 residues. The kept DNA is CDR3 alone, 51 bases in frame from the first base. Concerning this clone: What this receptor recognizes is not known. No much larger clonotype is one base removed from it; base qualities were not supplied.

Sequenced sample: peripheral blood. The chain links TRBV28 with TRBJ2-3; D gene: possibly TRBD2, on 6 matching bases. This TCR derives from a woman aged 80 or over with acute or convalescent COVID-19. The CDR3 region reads CASSSRAGLQSTDTQYF. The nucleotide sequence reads TGTGCCAGCAGTTCGCGCGCGGGACTGCAAAGCACAGATACGCAGTATTTT.